The present entry profiles one T cell receptor beta chain with its context. Germline CDR1 and CDR2: SNHLY and FYNNEI. V was clipped by 4 bases and J by 4 bases, with 13 bases between them. CDR3 size: 14 residues. The data are from a study of blood T cell repertoires in COVID-19. Across the study: Acute-phase and convalescent COVID-19 samples originated in the United States, Italy and Spain. Sources were T cells, B-cell-depleted T cells, or PBMCs; the material itself was cDNA or gDNA.

Per the original data handling: Reference gene primers were amplified, and this amplification served to estimate nucleated cell counts. Clones were sequenced by immunoSEQ multiplex PCR, and TCRdb holds only the in-frame ones, with some missing. That table supplies the V and J calls and clone size; D and trimming were determined from the DNA. The table has 97,000 or so clones, around four fifths seen once; the top ten hold around 9.5%. The sample was peripheral blood. This sequence joins TRBV2 and TRBJ1-2, with D maybe TRBD1 (6 bases). The clonotype originates from a man aged 35 to 55 with active or convalescent COVID-19. CDR3 DNA sequence: TGTGCCAGCAGTGGAAGGACAGTCTCCTATGGCTACACCTTC. Encoded protein: CASSGRTVSYGYTF.